Given below is one T cell receptor beta chain in context. The antigen this receptor binds is unknown. No base quality information exists; no much larger clone differs at one position. Libraries were prepared through the immunoSEQ multiplex PCR assay. A mixture of 60 forward primers for TCR Vbeta segments and 13 reverse primers for TCR Jbeta segments was used in the multiplex PCR. The CDR3 region of rearranged TCR beta genes was amplified from genomic DNA with a multiplex PCR assay. On the Illumina HiSeq System, the amplified TCR beta libraries were sequenced as 87-base-pair reads. Processing in the source paper ran as follows. A later analysis counted about 80 million unique TCR beta chains across the 666 repertoires, and some 11 million of these chains were shared by at least two donors. Raw reads were error-corrected and collapsed into unique sequences by a nearest-neighbor algorithm in which closely related sequences were merged to remove PCR and sequencing errors. To assign V, D and J gene segments, CDR3 sequences were aligned to IMGT reference sequences. For a sequence to be retained, at least a six-nucleotide match to both a V gene segment and a J gene segment was required. A rearrangement was called productive if the CDR3 had no stop codons and remained in frame with V and J, and every other rearrangement was called non-productive. CDR3 was defined by IMGT convention, running from the second conserved V-encoded cysteine to the conserved J-encoded phenylalanine. Sequences without an unambiguous match to a single V gene segment were excluded from the earlier analysis of 587 of the donors. An earlier analysis of just under 600 of the donors called V segments functional above 56.7% productive rearrangements and segregating when the between-donor standard deviation exceeded 5%. A statistical classification framework was built for diagnosing cytomegalovirus status from the catalog of TCR beta chain sequences. A later analysis assigned V and J genes by comparing TCR nucleotide sequences with IMGT/GENE-DB human TR gene sequences. A later analysis assigned CDR3 sequences and most-parsimonious VDJ recombination scenarios with the TCRdist pipeline. A later analysis defined each TCR beta chain by its CDR3 amino acid sequence plus V-gene family, and excluded reads lacking a unique V-gene family. As a way to deal with suspected cross-contamination and a sequencing artifact, a later analysis dropped 450 to 600 nucleotide sequences that were highly shared and had low generation probability. In a later analysis, a clonal expansion index was calculated for each public chain from normalized within-repertoire ranks of inferred template counts. In a later analysis, generation probabilities were computed using a VDJ recombination model fitted to out-of-frame rearrangements, and the results were checked against IGoR. In a later analysis, TCR-TCR, TCR-HLA and TCR-CMV co-occurrence was scored with hypergeometric tests, and a repertoire-size bias correction was applied to TCR pairs. False discovery rates were estimated in a later analysis by permuting HLA or CMV assignments 20 times. In a later analysis, co-occurring TCRs were grouped using DBSCAN, and TCRdist sequence similarity was added for clustering within HLA-allele-positive subsets. Repertoires with fewer than 30,000 or more than 120,000 public chains, plus five repertoires with anomalous nucleotide sharing, were excluded from co-occurrence clustering. TCRdb limited this immuneACCESS table to in-frame rearrangements with V and J called. A share of clones is missing; checked studies link under half to unresolved V genes, and the rest is unexplained. Clonal size and the V and J genes are those of that table, whereas D and trimming came from the DNA. The table for this sample lists 85,000 to 100,000 clones; about four fifths of them were counted only once. More than 3% of the sample comes from the top ten.

These data come from a study of cytomegalovirus exposure and HLA in healthy donors (dated by TCRdb to 2015 to 2018). Turning to the overall study: An earlier analysis of roughly 500 of the donors reported 250 to 350 Gb of sequence data and 100 million to 130 million unique TCR beta sequences from 150 million to 200 million T cells. Alongside the repertoire data, information on donor age, sex, ethnicity and CMV serostatus was compiled. A later analysis re-examined previously published TCR beta repertoires from several hundred donors and added high-resolution HLA genotyping to investigate patterns of TCR occurrence. Of the roughly 410 genotyped donors, 81% were placed in the genetic ancestry cluster associated with self-reported Caucasian donors. An early release that covered roughly 600 HLA-typed donors contained 250 to 350 gigabases of sequencing data and 85 million to 100 million unique TCR sequences. To predict cytomegalovirus infection status, the study combined high-throughput TCR immunosequencing, statistical association of individual TCRs with disease status, and machine learning. A later genetic analysis took genome-wide SNP genotypes for about 65% of the 666 donors and used that subset as a discovery cohort. Across under 500 genotyped donors of the cohort, an average of 235,054 unique TCR beta nucleotide sequences per donor were sequenced, and roughly 20% of those sequences were non-productive. The study aimed to test whether signatures of past pathogen exposure could be identified by cataloging public T cell receptors. An earlier analysis of 500 to 650 of the donors applied high-throughput TCR beta sequencing to assess whether each TCR beta V gene segment acted as functional or pseudogenic. Rather than drawing on any new phenotypic data, the later analysis identified candidate immune exposures from TCR beta sequences and the way those sequences occurred across donors. In addition to the first cohort of several hundred subjects, a separate validation cohort of 120 different subjects was used. The number of typed donors differed by locus: about 620-640 for A, B, C, DRB1 and DQB1; approximately 530 for DQA1; 606 for DPA1; and around 490 for DPB1. Because of strong linkage in the cohort, 4 to 6 DR-DQ haplotypes were treated as single units for association and clustering. The study profiled the T cell repertoires of about 640 subjects by immunosequencing and related them to cytomegalovirus serostatus. HLA typing covered class I and class II loci at four-digit resolution. All discovery cohort repertoires had been generated on a single sequencing platform. What the work shows at the level of the full study, not this receptor alone: CMV serostatus was the only immune exposure information available for the cohort. Most CMV-associated TCR beta chains appeared to be HLA-restricted in a later analysis, and the HLA associations seemed to be driven largely by CMV exposure. A cluster of highly shared sequence variants was judged likely to represent a technical artifact of the sequencing pipeline. When HLA alleles, especially DR and DQ, strongly co-occurred, attributing TCR associations to individual alleles was difficult. In an earlier analysis of more than 450 of the donors, most TCR beta V segments were observed in productive rearrangements about 87% or about 30% of the time, broadly matching IMGT annotations. Specific HLA alleles were associated with 15,000 to 20,000 TCR beta sequences at a false discovery rate of 0.05 in a later analysis. The cohort was sequenced for TCR beta chains only, and without alpha or paired-chain data the features that could be detected were limited. In a later analysis, TCR association rates were found to vary across HLA loci, with the most associated TCRs seen for DRB1 alleles and the fewest for HLA-C alleles. In a later analysis, HLA-associated TCR beta chains showed more clonal expansion and lower generation probabilities than non-associated chains that were equally common. A further reported finding was that TCR beta sequences accurately predicted the HLA-A and HLA-B alleles for most subjects in the first cohort. Because the 87-base-pair reads could not distinguish some IMGT-functional V segments, including TRBV6-2 and TRBV6-3, those segments were excluded. In vitro tests confirmed that a few of the cytomegalovirus-associated TCR beta chains recognize cytomegalovirus antigens. Compared with the approximately 720-donor mean, donors in an Asian-associated ancestry cluster had fewer N-insertions in productive TCRs, according to a later genetic analysis. A later analysis reported that several top co-occurrence clusters appeared linked to parvovirus B19, influenza, CMV and Epstein-Barr virus. Linkage disequilibrium might explain the correlated functional status among segregating V segments, but an unknown experimental factor could not be ruled out. In both the original and validation cohorts, the classifier was reported to diagnose cytomegalovirus status with high specificity and sensitivity. HLA typing was unavailable for some donors at each locus, so association tests used only the typed subset. While some public TCRs were present in many individuals, most TCR sequences turned up only very rarely across donors. Over 15 rarely observed V segments, including chromosome 9 orphons, were excluded from the earlier analysis of about 610 of the donors because counts were too low. It was suggested by the authors that the approach could potentially be generalized to other disease states and immunological phenotypes. An association between a missense DCLRE1C variant and V-gene and J-gene trimming of TCR beta chains was found in a later genetic analysis and replicated in an independent cohort. In the study, 150 to 200 TCR beta chains were listed as associated with cytomegalovirus. Presence/absence analyses assumed roughly uniform sequencing depth across donors, an assumption that may not hold.

CDR3 length: 10 amino acids, cysteine to phenylalanine. The DNA shown is the 30-base CDR3, in frame from base 1. The germline V gene encodes CDR1 SQVTM and CDR2 ANQGSEA. The germline ends are 7 bases apart after V is trimmed by 4 bases and J by 7 bases. The cohort consisted of hundreds of healthy bone marrow donors. At the time of sampling, every cohort member was nominally healthy, though immune exposures that went unrecorded were likely present. The donor tested CMV seropositive and was one of the 289 seropositive cohort members. A peripheral blood sample was provided by each donor, and peripheral blood mononuclear cells were used for TCR beta sequencing. The Qiagen DNeasy Blood Extraction Kit was used to extract genomic DNA from the blood cell samples.

This receptor was identified in a female donor in good health and CMV-seropositive. The sequence links TRBV29-1 to TRBJ1-1; the D gene lacks a confident call. Sequenced material: PBMCs. The CDR3 region reads CSVGACEAFF. The nucleotides read TGCAGCGTTGGGGCATGTGAAGCTTTCTTT.